A selection of T cell receptor beta chains follows, all from one sample in a study of T cell responses to AZD1222 COVID-19 vaccine. TCRdb's copy holds only in-frame clones and misses some; the assay was immunoSEQ multiplex PCR. The table records around 84,000 clones, 70% to 90% of them present only once. The sequencing used peripheral blood, collected on day 0 of AZD1222 vaccination. These receptors were obtained from an adult in good health. The CDR3 runs from the conserved cysteine through the conserved F or W. A D gene is named only where the DNA matches it firmly. Rows may omit the clone size; those that give it use once, few, many or a size class.

v_call,j_call,clone_size,d_call,cdr3_aa,cdr3_nt
TRBV4-3,TRBJ1-3,-,-,CASSQVKVSSGNTIYF,TGCGCCAGCAGCCAAGTTAAGGTCTCCTCTGGAAACACCATATATTTT
TRBV7-2,TRBJ2-7,-,-,CASRLDRDYEQYF,TGTGCCAGCAGATTGGACCGAGACTACGAGCAGTACTTC
TRBV20-1,TRBJ1-6,-,-,CSAQGGSPLHF,TGCAGTGCCCAGGGAGGGTCACCCCTCCACTTT
TRBV6-2/TRBV6-3,TRBJ2-7,-,TRBD2,CASSSIELAAYEQYF,TGTGCCAGCAGTTCAATAGAGCTAGCGGCCTACGAGCAGTACTTC
TRBV7-9,TRBJ1-1,-,TRBD1,CASSLVLGGVSEAFF,TGTGCCAGCAGCTTAGTGTTAGGGGGCGTCTCTGAAGCTTTCTTT
TRBV9,TRBJ2-3,-,-,CASSPPSTDTQYF,TGTGCCAGCAGTCCGCCAAGCACAGATACGCAGTATTTT
TRBV7-8,TRBJ2-1,-,-,CASSLVRSYNEQFF,TGTGCCAGCAGCTTAGTCCGCTCCTACAATGAGCAGTTCTTC
TRBV7-3,TRBJ2-5,few,-,CASSPGHGKTQYF,TGTGCCAGCAGCCCAGGACATGGAAAGACCCAGTACTTC
TRBV9,TRBJ2-1,-,TRBD2,CASSFLSGSAYNEQFF,TGTGCCAGCAGCTTCCTCAGCGGGAGCGCCTACAATGAGCAGTTCTTC
TRBV30,TRBJ1-1,-,-,CAWSVQLLGDMNTEAFF,TGTGCCTGGAGTGTACAACTTCTGGGAGATATGAACACTGAAGCTTTCTTT
TRBV19,TRBJ1-2,-,TRBD1,CASMGPGQGGLNYGYTF,TGTGCCAGTATGGGGCCGGGACAGGGGGGCTTGAACTATGGCTACACCTTC
TRBV7-8,TRBJ2-3,once,-,CASSLDGGGLTDTQYF,TGTGCCAGCAGCTTAGACGGGGGCGGCCTCACAGATACGCAGTATTTT
TRBV27,TRBJ1-2,-,-,CASSSPPVWGYTF,TGTGCCAGCAGTTCCCCACCAGTCTGGGGCTACACCTTC
TRBV7-9,TRBJ1-2,-,-,CASSSHPLNGDYGYTF,TGTGCCAGCAGCTCACACCCCTTAAACGGGGACTATGGCTACACCTTC
TRBV27,TRBJ1-4,-,-,CASNPGGRNEKLFF,TGTGCCAGCAACCCGGGGGGCCGTAATGAAAAACTGTTTTTT
TRBV18,TRBJ2-1,-,-,CASSPRLGGGYEQFF,TGTGCCAGCTCACCACGACTAGGTGGAGGTTATGAGCAGTTCTTC
TRBV18,TRBJ2-1,-,TRBD2,CASSPGTGRDEQFF,TGTGCCAGCTCACCAGGGACCGGGAGGGATGAGCAGTTCTTC
TRBV2,TRBJ1-5,-,-,CASSGQGKGNQPQHF,TGTGCCAGCAGTGGTCAGGGGAAGGGCAATCAGCCCCAGCATTTT
TRBV2,TRBJ2-5,-,-,CASKKQGIQETQYF,TGTGCCAGCAAGAAACAGGGTATTCAAGAGACCCAGTACTTC
TRBV14,TRBJ2-7,-,-,CASSQEQDNAYDEQYF,TGTGCCAGCAGCCAAGAACAGGATAATGCCTACGACGAGCAGTACTTC
TRBV5-1,TRBJ2-3,-,TRBD2,CASSWSGRAEDTQYF,TGCGCCAGCAGCTGGAGCGGGAGGGCCGAAGATACGCAGTATTTT
TRBV3-1/TRBV3-2,TRBJ1-2,-,-,CASSQGMGRRDYGYTF,TGTGCCAGCAGCCAAGGAATGGGGCGCCGGGACTATGGCTACACCTTC
TRBV25-1,TRBJ1-5,-,-,CASNAGVGNQPQHF,TGTGCCAGCAACGCGGGGGTCGGCAATCAGCCCCAGCATTTT